This T cell receptor beta chain came from a study of CD8+ T cells in alopecia areata. Study-wide points: Sharing of TCRs across patients appeared less clear than in mice, possibly for HLA-related reasons. Lesional scalp displayed greater clonality than normal scalp, most notably in alopecia totalis/universalis.

Only a few counts were recorded for this clone. Its antigen is not identified. As the sequencing template, cDNA was produced by extracting RNA and reverse transcribing it. The repertoire was sequenced with immunoSEQ multiplex PCR; TCRdb's copy has only in-frame clones and lacks some. The repertoire has over 150,000 clones, 56% of them found once; the top ten carry over 4%. Trimming left V 3 bases short and J 3 bases short, with 6 bases between. This CDR3 spans 12 amino acids. Looked up from germline, CDR1 is SEHNR and CDR2 is FQNEAQ (reference sequence). The specimen sequenced was CD8+ T cells sorted from blood. The J gene is TRBJ2-7, the V gene TRBV7-9, with unresolved D. The TCR was taken from a human donor in good health. Here the CDR3 reads CASSFDGYEQYF. Written as DNA, the CDR3 is TGTGCCAGCAGCTTTGACGGCTACGAGCAGTACTTC.